The 3 T cell receptor beta chains in this list originate from one sample, sequenced in a study of T-cell memory formation after mild COVID-19. TCRdb called the 5' RACE reads again in MiXCR, with one record for every CDR3 protein. The sample lists hundreds of thousands of distinct CDR3 sequences; around 27% were seen once. The source material was PBMCs or a T cell subset sorted from them (not recorded which). These receptors were collected from an adult woman who had mild COVID-19 (a few samples of this study predate the infection). Cell type and time point are not known.

This clonotype has just a few counts. DNA for the CDR3: TGTGCCAGCAGTTTAGCTACTAGCGGGGGGGCGGGCACAGATACGCAGTATTTT. Protein: CASSLATSGGAGTDTQYF. V and J are TRBV28 and TRBJ2-3, with 13 bases that match TRBD2. With V trimmed by 2 bases and J by 1 base, 6 bases remained unmatched. The CDR3 is 18 amino acids. The V gene's germline CDR1 is MDHEN and CDR2 SYDVKM.

The chain uses TRBV7-8 and TRBJ2-2; no clear D gene. CDR1 is SGHVS, CDR2 FQNEAQ, per germline. The CDR3 totals 14 residues. V was pared by 5 bases and J by 5 bases, with 12 bases between. The CDR3 DNA reads TGTGCCAGCAGCCCAGGACGTACGACCGGGGAGCTGTTTTTT. Residues: CASSPGRTTGELFF.

The rearrangement joins TRBV2 to TRBJ2-1; 11 nucleotides match TRBD2. From germline, CDR1 is SNHLY and CDR2 FYNNEI. V shed 8 bases and J 2 bases; nucleotides not matched to a gene: 11. This CDR3 contains 17 residues. The chain's CDR3 is CASSSSGLAGPYNEQFF. Here the CDR3 DNA reads TGTGCCAGCTCATCTTCCGGACTAGCGGGCCCCTACAATGAGCAGTTCTTC.